This entry is about one TCR beta chain. One end of the junction fails to match germline, which may point to a read error. Clones were read by immunoSEQ multiplex PCR, and TCRdb kept only the in-frame ones, dropping some. The table has about 45,000 clones, about nine tenths seen once. Exclusion applied to patients with autoimmune disease history or systemic immunosuppression. The source of the sample is a study of OX40 agonist ivuxolimab in advanced cancers. Across the whole study: Ivuxolimab is a fully human IgG2 antibody that activates OX40 (CD134). The study gave patients intravenous ivuxolimab at 0.01 to 10 mg/kg every 2 weeks.

This CDR3 region has 13 residues. The germline gives CDR1 SNHLY, CDR2 FYNNEI. The sequence came from an adult with an advanced solid tumor such as melanoma, head and neck, liver or kidney cancer. The chain combines TRBV2 with TRBJ2-2, with D perhaps TRBD1 (7 bases). The sequences come from CD4+ or CD8+ T cells sorted from blood, collected in a trial of the OX40 agonist ivuxolimab. DNA of the CDR3: TGTGCCAGCACCAACAGGGGTGGCGGGGAGCTGCTTTTT. Residues: CASTNRGGGELLF.